The clone carrying this TCR beta chain was counted once. Its antigen remains unknown. Clones were sequenced by immunoSEQ multiplex PCR, and TCRdb holds only the in-frame ones, with some missing. Seen here are some 27,000 clones, around 81% observed once, and the top ten hold approximately 31%. This specimen comes from a study of lymphopenia after photon versus proton radiotherapy. Study results and caveats: Under photons, naive T cells and diversity fell while effector/memory populations rose. Post-nadir diversity loss with photons came from oligoclonal expansion, particularly CD8+ Temra cells. Post-nadir TCR diversity decline inversely tracked overall survival among those who died. Only patients who died were analyzed for survival; proton advantage is unproven.

Germline CDR1 is SGHTA and CDR2 is FQGTGA. V dropped 5 bases and J dropped 2 bases, with 18 bases sitting between them. The CDR3 sequence is 16 residues long. The sequence came from a middle-aged man with gastric cancer. The sequencing used peripheral blood, collected from a patient treated with photon-based radiotherapy. The chain couples TRBV7-3 to TRBJ2-5; weak D call: TRBD1 (6 bases). The DNA for the CDR3 is TGTGCCAGCAGCGGGGGCCTGGGGGCAGGGCAAGAGACCCAGTACTTC. It yields the protein CASSGGLGAGQETQYF. Full variable domain (remainder filled in from reference TRBV7-3 and TRBJ2-5): GAGVSQTPSNKVTEKGKYVELRCDPISGHTALYWYRQSLGQGPEFLIYFQGTGAADDSGLPNDRFFAVRPEGSVSTLKIQRTERGDSAVYLCASSGGLGAGQETQYFGPGTRLLVL.